A single TCR beta chain is shown here with its context. The clone's antigen remains unknown. No much larger clonotype is one base removed from it; base qualities were not supplied. Including cysteine and phenylalanine, the CDR3 has 13 amino acids. This entry keeps only the CDR3 DNA: 39 bases, framed from base 1. The germline V gene (reference sequence) yields SEHNR for CDR1 and FQNEAQ for CDR2. V is pared back by 1 base and J by 7 bases, with 10 bases lying between the germline termini. The data belong to a study of CD8 T cells in ankylosing spondylitis (dated by TCRdb to about 2017). Regarding the study in general: To find TCR variants linked to disease, the study profiled T cell receptor beta repertoires in ankylosing spondylitis patients and healthy donors. In total, the full study cohort was made up of approximately 99 healthy donors and some 26 ankylosing spondylitis patients. Peripheral blood samples were taken, and synovial fluid was additionally collected from ankylosing spondylitis patients. Results the study describes overall, beyond this receptor: A TCR beta motif made up of several highly homologous amino acid variants appeared to be characteristic of blood from ankylosing spondylitis patients. The disease-linked clones were reported as significantly enriched in matched synovial fluid samples from ankylosing spondylitis patients. Some TCR beta motif variants had previously been reported in synovial fluid and blood of reactive arthritis patients, which suggested common disease-initiation mechanisms. The disease-linked clones showed a CD8+ phenotype and occurred at relatively low frequencies in peripheral blood.

Sequencing relied on an Illumina HiSeq 2500. TCR beta libraries were prepared by quantitative 5'-RACE with molecular barcodes. The source study handled its data this way. A new computational method based on a probabilistic model of VDJ rearrangement was used to identify disease-linked TCR variants. The raw public data were reprocessed by TCRdb itself: fastp quality trimming at Q25, MiXCR clonotype calling, in-frame beta chains only. Duplicate CDR3 protein sequences are folded into a single record with the most common DNA and genes. None of the V and J calls come from the authors' own analysis; TCRdb made them. Present in this sample are about 240,000 distinct CDR3 sequences, around 8% of which were seen just once. Of the sample, approximately 4.8% falls within the top ten clones.

The sequenced material came from blood, either unsorted or a sorted T cell fraction (not recorded which). The rearrangement combines TRBV7-9 with TRBJ1-2, with the D gene call left open. The sequence derives from a female donor with ankylosing spondylitis or in good health (not recorded which). The encoded CDR3 is CASSLEGSGGYTF. Here is the DNA: TGTGCCAGCAGCTTAGAAGGGTCAGGTGGCTACACCTTC.